The 3 T cell receptor beta chains given below trace back to one sample, sequenced in a study of human T cells and chemical hapten exposure. Described time point: patch test 2, 6 weeks after DPC sensitization. Treatment given: therapeutic diphenylcyclopropenone sensitization with weekly scalp DPC. Each CDR3 protein gets one entry after TCRdb re-called the RACE reads with MiXCR. The data contain about 54,000 distinct CDR3 sequences, around 10% of them singletons. The input for sequencing was whole blood, taken in connection with sensitization to the hapten diphenylcyclopropenone (DPC). These receptors all come from a woman aged 45-65 years with alopecia areata. Some clones in this sample may be carry-over from other donors' samples.

This chain connects TRBV11-2 to TRBJ2-1; D ambiguous. Per the germline V gene, CDR1 is SGHAT and CDR2 is FQNNGV. V was shortened by 3 bases and J by 5 bases, with 11 bases between the two germline ends. This CDR3 is built from 14 residues. As DNA, the CDR3 is TGTGCCAGCAGCTTTCCGGGTACGCACAATGAGCAGTTCTTC. It encodes CASSFPGTHNEQFF.

There are many counts of this clonotype. The rearrangement uses TRBV20-1 and TRBJ1-6, with D possibly being TRBD1 (6 bases). Trimming removed 6 bases at V and 5 bases at J, with 17 bases between. Germline CDR1 and CDR2: DFQATT and SNEGSKA (reference sequence). This CDR3 comprises 15 residues. Here the CDR3 reads CSAETLRTDNSPLHF. The CDR3 region has the DNA TGCAGTGCAGAAACCCTCCGGACAGATAATTCACCCCTCCACTTT.

This clonotype came up a few times. The chain links TRBV28 to TRBJ2-1; 7 bases agree with TRBD1. The CDR3 contains 14 residues. J was trimmed by 6 bases and V by 6 bases; bases with no gene match: 8. The germline V gene has CDR1 MDHEN and CDR2 SYDVKM. In DNA, the CDR3 is TGTGCCAGCAGGGTTTATAGGGACAGCAATGAGCAGTTCTTC. Translating it yields CASRVYRDSNEQFF.